These 32 T cell receptor beta chains share one sample of origin, sequenced in a study of blood T cell repertoires in COVID-19. Clones were read by immunoSEQ multiplex PCR, and TCRdb kept only the in-frame ones, dropping some. The sample lists 150,000 to 200,000 clones, 84% occurring once. Input material: PBMCs or T cells enriched from blood (not recorded which). The receptors shown here come from a woman in her fifties or sixties who had recovered from COVID-19.

The V call is TRBV28, the J call TRBJ2-5, with TRBD2 matching 11 bases. The V gene end was trimmed by 6 bases and the J gene end by 5 bases; junction bases not matched to a gene: 8. This CDR3 contains 15 residues. Per the germline V gene, CDR1 is MDHEN and CDR2 is SYDVKM. The CDR3 nucleotides are TGTGCCAGCAGCCTGGGGACTAGCGGACGGGAGACCCAGTACTTC. It yields the protein CASSLGTSGRETQYF.

This chain uses TRBV24-1 with TRBJ1-2; 8 nucleotides line up with TRBD1. There are 14 residues in the CDR3. Unmatched junction bases numbered 3, after V lost 3 bases and J lost 4 bases. Germline assignment: CDR1 KGHDR and CDR2 SFDVKD. DNA for the CDR3: TGTGCCACCAGTGATCCGACAGGGGCCTATGGCTACACCTTC. Protein sequence: CATSDPTGAYGYTF.

The table lists this clone with a few counts. J is TRBJ2-1 and V is TRBV11-2, with D tentatively TRBD2 (5 bases). CDR1 is SGHAT, CDR2 FQNNGV, per germline. V dropped 5 bases and J dropped 2 bases, with 7 bases sitting between them. The CDR3 extends over 13 amino acids. CDR3 in amino acids: CASSPGAYNEQFF. The CDR3 nucleotides read TGTGCCAGCAGCCCCGGGGCCTACAATGAGCAGTTCTTC.

The rearrangement joins TRBV27 to TRBJ2-7, with TRBD1 matching 7 bases. Germline assignment: CDR1 MNHEY and CDR2 SMNVEV (reference sequence). The CDR3 runs to 14 residues. V lost 5 bases to trimming and J lost 3 bases; unmatched junction nucleotides: 7. In DNA, the CDR3 is TGTGCCAGCAGTAGAATCCAGGGGGACTACGAGCAGTACTTC. Translated, it gives CASSRIQGDYEQYF.

The chain is built from TRBV5-5 and TRBJ1-5; TRBD1 matches at 7 bases. The V gene end was trimmed by 0 bases and the J gene end by 7 bases; junction bases not matched to a gene: 4. CDR1 and CDR2 from the germline V gene are SGHKS and YYEKEE (reference sequence). The CDR3 extends over 14 amino acids. CDR3 in DNA: TGTGCCAGCAGCTTGGAAAACAGGGGACAGCCCCAGCATTTT. Translated, it gives CASSLENRGQPQHF. The whole variable domain, filled in from reference TRBV5-5 and TRBJ1-5, reads DAGVTQSPTHLIKTRGQQVTLRCSPISGHKSVSWYQQVLGQGPQFIFQYYEKEERGRGNFPDRFSARQFPNYSSELNVNALLLGDSALYLCASSLENRGQPQHFGDGTRLSIL.

The V call is TRBV5-8, the J call TRBJ2-1; D ambiguous. This CDR3 spans 15 amino acids. The germline V gene encodes CDR1 SGHTS and CDR2 YDEGEE. Trimming shortened V by 4 bases and J by 9 bases, and 20 bases separated the two germline ends. This CDR3 reads CASSPKLGAPREQFF. The CDR3 coding sequence is TGTGCCAGCAGCCCCAAACTGGGCGCCCCCCGTGAGCAGTTCTTC. Based on the CDR3 plus reference TRBV5-8 and TRBJ2-1, the full variable domain is EAGVTQSPTHLIKTRGQQATLRCSPISGHTSVYWYQQALGLGLQFLLWYDEGEERNRGNFPPRFSGRQFPNYSSELNVNALELEDSALYLCASSPKLGAPREQFFGPGTRLTVL.

This clone was picked up many times. The V call is TRBV19, the J call TRBJ1-2; D unclear. Germline CDR1 is LNHDA and CDR2 is SQIVND (reference sequence). V lost 3 bases, J lost 8 bases, and 13 bases lay in between. This CDR3 spans 13 amino acids. In DNA form, the CDR3 reads TGTGCCAGTAGTATGAGTTCCCTTTGGGGCTACACCTTC. Translating it yields CASSMSSLWGYTF.

The chain couples TRBV19 to TRBJ1-1, with D maybe TRBD1 (5 bases). CDR3 length equals 16 residues. V was pared by 7 bases and J by 2 bases, with 20 bases between. CDR1 is LNHDA and CDR2 is SQIVND in the germline V gene (reference sequence). CDR3 amino acids: CASTTGTRQTNTEAFF. DNA for the CDR3: TGTGCCAGTACCACAGGAACGCGACAGACAAACACTGAAGCTTTCTTT.

The rearrangement uses TRBV3-1 (or the pseudogene TRBV3-2) and TRBJ1-6, with D possibly being TRBD1 (6 bases). The CDR3 consists of 14 residues. V dropped 5 bases and J dropped 9 bases, with 14 bases sitting between them. Germline values: CDR1 LGHDT, CDR2 YNNKEL (reference sequence). CDR3 nucleotides: TGTGCCAGCAGCACGTCGGGGGGCTCTTCACCCCTCCACTTT. It specifies CASSTSGGSSPLHF.

The genes are TRBV2 and TRBJ2-7; D is unclear. CDR1 is SNHLY and CDR2 is FYNNEI in the germline V gene. V was trimmed by 6 bases and J by 6 bases, leaving 12 bases between them. This CDR3 has 12 residues. CDR3 sequence: CASSAQVGEQYF. Here the CDR3 DNA reads TGTGCCAGCAGCGCGCAGGTCGGCGAGCAGTACTTC. The whole variable domain, filled in from reference TRBV2 and TRBJ2-7, reads EPEVTQTPSHQVTQMGQEVILRCVPISNHLYFYWYRQILGQKVEFLVSFYNNEISEKSEIFDDQFSVERPDGSNFTLKIRSTKLEDSAMYFCASSAQVGEQYFGPGTRLTVT.

The chain joins TRBV2 to TRBJ1-3; D is unresolved. The CDR3 contains 13 residues. Germline-derived CDR1 and CDR2 are SNHLY and FYNNEI. With 4 bases removed from V and 8 bases from J, the gap between germline ends came to 12 bases. CDR3 residues: CASSVSGEDTIYF. CDR3 in DNA: TGTGCCAGCAGTGTGAGTGGGGAGGACACCATATATTTT.

V gene TRBV4-3 combines with J gene TRBJ1-2; 7 positions match TRBD1. CDR1 LGHNA and CDR2 YSLEER come from the germline V gene. V shed 1 base and J 6 bases; nucleotides not matched to a gene: 8. This CDR3 has 15 residues. CDR3 nucleotides: TGCGCCAGCAGCCAAGGACAGGGCGGTGTGGATGGCTACACCTTC. Protein sequence: CASSQGQGGVDGYTF.

The rearrangement links TRBV27 to TRBJ1-2, with D perhaps TRBD1 (6 bases). CDR1 is MNHEY and CDR2 is SMNVEV in the germline V gene (reference sequence). With 6 bases removed from V and 2 bases from J, the gap between germline ends came to 22 bases. The CDR3 sequence is 17 residues long. The CDR3 loop is CASRGSVGWGTNYGYTF. The CDR3, as DNA: TGTGCCAGCAGAGGGTCGGTGGGGTGGGGGACAAACTATGGCTACACCTTC.

This clone was seen more than once but under ten times. This CDR3 is CASSLGVNSPLHF. The CDR3 DNA reads as TGTGCCAGCAGCTTAGGCGTGAATTCACCCCTCCACTTT. This chain connects TRBV11-2 to TRBJ1-6; D is unresolved. Trimming removed 1 base from V and 7 bases from J, with 5 bases in between. The germline V gene has CDR1 SGHAT and CDR2 FQNNGV. The CDR3 is 13 amino acids.

This clone showed up just once. V and J are TRBV7-2 and TRBJ1-2; D may be TRBD1 (5 bases). CDR1 is SGHTA, CDR2 FQGNSA, per germline. CDR3 size: 14 residues. V dropped 1 base and J dropped 4 bases, with 10 bases sitting between them. CDR3 DNA: TGTGCCAGCAGCTTAGAGTGGACACCCTATGGCTACACCTTC. This translates into CASSLEWTPYGYTF.

This clone was seen a single time. The CDR3 is CASSHLGGYTEAFF. The CDR3 bases are TGTGCCAGCAGCCATTTGGGGGGTTATACTGAAGCTTTCTTT. The genes are TRBV3-1 (or the pseudogene TRBV3-2) and TRBJ1-1, with D tentatively TRBD1 (5 bases). The CDR3 sequence is 14 residues long. V was clipped by 3 bases and J by 5 bases, with 13 bases between them. Germline CDR1 LGHDT, CDR2 YNNKEL (reference sequence).

The rearrangement joins TRBV3-1 (or the pseudogene TRBV3-2) to TRBJ1-2, with D perhaps matching TRBD1 (6 bases). Germline CDR1 and CDR2: LGHDT and YNNKEL (reference sequence). The CDR3 totals 12 residues. The V and J ends lost 6 bases and 7 bases respectively, with 12 bases between them. In DNA form, the CDR3 reads TGTGCCAGCAGTCAGCAGGGGACTGGCTACACCTTC. As protein: CASSQQGTGYTF.

The V gene is TRBV20-1, the J gene TRBJ2-7; no reliable D call. CDR1 and CDR2 from the germline V gene are DFQATT and SNEGSKA (reference sequence). Deletions cut 3 bases from V and 0 bases from J, with 12 bases between. The CDR3 is 14 amino acids. CDR3 sequence reads: CSASGPTSSYEQYF. In nucleotides, the CDR3 is TGCAGTGCTAGTGGTCCCACGAGCTCCTACGAGCAGTACTTC.

This sequence joins TRBV27 and TRBJ2-7, with D perhaps matching TRBD2 (6 bases). The length of the CDR3 is 13 residues. CDR1 is MNHEY, CDR2 SMNVEV, per germline (reference sequence). V lost 5 bases, J lost 2 bases, and 10 bases lay in between. This chain's CDR3 is CASSPSGAYEQYF. DNA of the CDR3: TGTGCCAGCAGTCCCTCGGGGGCCTACGAGCAGTACTTC.

The chain uses TRBV7-2 and TRBJ1-1; 9 bases fit TRBD1. Losses at the gene ends were 5 bases for V and 8 bases for J; bases not matched to a gene: 6. Germline V CDR1 and CDR2: SGHTA, FQGNSA. The CDR3 length is 13 residues. Here the CDR3 DNA reads TGTGCCAGCAGCGCAAAACAGGGGGCCGAAGCTTTCTTT. This gives the protein CASSAKQGAEAFF.

This clone showed up just once. The chain couples TRBV9 to TRBJ2-1; TRBD2 matches 8 bases. Trimming took 4 bases from V and 6 from J; bases not matched to a gene: 9. The CDR3 loop spans 15 amino acids. The germline V gene encodes CDR1 SGDLS and CDR2 YYNGEE. The CDR3 region has the DNA TGTGCCAGCAGCCCGGGACTAGACGGCTTCAATGAGCAGTTCTTC. It is translated as CASSPGLDGFNEQFF.

The V and J genes are TRBV28 and TRBJ2-2; 10 nucleotides align to TRBD2. Trimming took 6 bases from V and 0 from J; bases not matched to a gene: 4. Germline V gene lookup returns CDR1 MDHEN and CDR2 SYDVKM. CDR3 length: 16 residues. CDR3 sequence: CASRVLAGSNTGELFF. CDR3 nucleotides: TGTGCCAGCAGGGTACTAGCGGGGTCGAACACCGGGGAGCTGTTTTTT.

The chain employs TRBV19 and TRBJ1-2; 7 nucleotides agree with TRBD1. This CDR3 is 15 amino acids long. Per the germline V gene, CDR1 is LNHDA and CDR2 is SQIVND (reference sequence). J gave up 5 bases and V 5 bases, and 11 bases lay outside the gene matches. The CDR3 nucleotides read TGTGCCAGTAGTGCACCTCAGGGGGTCGGATATGGCTACACCTTC. Protein: CASSAPQGVGYGYTF.

Notes on this clone: This specimen includes other DNA sequences encoding the same CDR3. This chain connects TRBV7-2 to TRBJ2-6, with a possible D match to TRBD2 (5 bases). CDR1 and CDR2 from the germline V gene are SGHTA and FQGNSA. CDR3 size: 15 residues. The ends were cut back, 1 base at V and 2 bases at J, with 6 bases in the middle. The CDR3 DNA sequence: TGTGCCAGCAGCTTAGGAGGGACTGGGGCCAACGTCCTGACTTTC. Amino acids: CASSLGGTGANVLTF. Filled out from reference TRBV7-2 and TRBJ2-6, the complete variable domain reads GAGVSQSPSNKVTEKGKDVELRCDPISGHTALYWYRQSLGQGLEFLIYFQGNSAPDKSGLPSDRFSAERTGGSVSTLTIQRTQQEDSAVYLCASSLGGTGANVLTFGAGSRLTVL.

The rearrangement uses TRBV25-1 and TRBJ1-5, with TRBD1 matching over 10 bases. V lost 4 bases and J lost 7; bases outside the gene matches: 16. The V gene's germline CDR1 is MGHDK and CDR2 SYGVNS. CDR3 length: 18 amino acids. CDR3 nucleotides: TGTGCCAGCAGTGCCGACAAGGGACAGGGGAGTCCGGGGCAGCCCCAGCATTTT. It is translated as CASSADKGQGSPGQPQHF.

The chain links TRBV27 to TRBJ2-1; a weak D match, TRBD2 (5 bases). Germline V CDR1 and CDR2: MNHEY, SMNVEV (reference sequence). V was trimmed by 4 bases and J by 8 bases, leaving 9 bases between them. The CDR3 is 12 amino acids. The CDR3: CASSSGVDEQFF. CDR3 sequence (DNA): TGTGCCAGCAGTTCCGGGGTCGATGAGCAGTTCTTC.

The chain links TRBV18 to TRBJ1-3; no definite D call. CDR1 and CDR2 from the germline V gene are KGHSH and LQKENI. V was trimmed by 3 bases and J by 3 bases, leaving 6 bases between them. The CDR3 totals 13 residues. DNA of the CDR3: TGTGCCAGCTCACCCTCAGGTGGAAACACCATATATTTT. Protein product: CASSPSGGNTIYF.

This chain's CDR3 is CASSFSLGLSGEFF. CDR3 sequence (DNA): TGTGCCAGCAGTTTTTCCTTGGGACTATCTGGGGAGTTCTTC. The rearrangement links TRBV27 to TRBJ2-1; TRBD2 aligns across 7 bases. Looked up from germline, CDR1 is MNHEY and CDR2 is SMNVEV (reference sequence). Trimming removed 3 bases from V and 14 bases from J; junction bases left unmatched: 13. The CDR3 consists of 14 residues.

The rearrangement links TRBV6-2 or TRBV6-3 to TRBJ2-5, with D perhaps TRBD2 (7 bases). Trimming removed 6 bases from V and 5 bases from J, with 19 bases in between. This CDR3 contains 15 residues. The V gene's germline CDR1 is MNHEY and CDR2 SVGEGT. CDR3 protein: CASSHLGGRGETQYF. CDR3 coding DNA: TGTGCCAGCAGCCACCTGGGGGGGCGAGGGGAGACCCAGTACTTC.

This sequence joins TRBV14 and TRBJ2-7; 8 nucleotides align to TRBD2. The germline V gene encodes CDR1 SGHDN and CDR2 FVKESK. After removal of 6 bases from V and 9 bases from J, the junction contained 16 bases not matched to a gene. This CDR3 contains 15 residues. The CDR3 spells CASSHDLAGSTVQYF. CDR3 nucleotide sequence: TGTGCCAGCAGTCATGATCTAGCGGGTAGTACGGTGCAGTACTTC. The variable domain in full, completed from reference TRBV14 and TRBJ2-7, reads EAGVTQFPSHSVIEKGQTVTLRCDPISGHDNLYWYRRVMGKEIKFLLHFVKESKQDESGMPNNRFLAERTGGTYSTLKVQPAELEDSGVYFCASSHDLAGSTVQYFGPGTRLTVT.

This clone appeared once. The chain carries TRBV28 and TRBJ2-7; possibly TRBD2 for D (5 bases). Germline V gives CDR1 MDHEN, CDR2 SYDVKM. Between the trimmed V and J ends, which lost 6 bases and 2 bases, there was a span of 8 bases. This CDR3 region has 12 residues. The CDR3 nucleotides are TGTGCCAGCAGGGCCGGGGCCTACGAGCAGTACTTC. It translates to CASRAGAYEQYF.

The chain couples TRBV5-1 to TRBJ1-2; TRBD1 matches at 8 bases. The germline gives CDR1 SGHRS, CDR2 YFSETQ. The trim removed 4 bases at V and 3 bases at J, leaving 2 bases unmatched. The CDR3 runs to 13 residues. CDR3 region: CASSLQGDYGYTF. CDR3 DNA sequence: TGCGCCAGCAGCCTACAGGGGGACTATGGCTACACCTTC. Full variable domain (missing parts from reference TRBV5-1 and TRBJ1-2): KAGVTQTPRYLIKTRGQQVTLSCSPISGHRSVSWYQQTPGQGLQFLFEYFSETQRNKGNFPGRFSGRQFSNSRSEMNVSTLELGDSALYLCASSLQGDYGYTFGSGTRLTVV.